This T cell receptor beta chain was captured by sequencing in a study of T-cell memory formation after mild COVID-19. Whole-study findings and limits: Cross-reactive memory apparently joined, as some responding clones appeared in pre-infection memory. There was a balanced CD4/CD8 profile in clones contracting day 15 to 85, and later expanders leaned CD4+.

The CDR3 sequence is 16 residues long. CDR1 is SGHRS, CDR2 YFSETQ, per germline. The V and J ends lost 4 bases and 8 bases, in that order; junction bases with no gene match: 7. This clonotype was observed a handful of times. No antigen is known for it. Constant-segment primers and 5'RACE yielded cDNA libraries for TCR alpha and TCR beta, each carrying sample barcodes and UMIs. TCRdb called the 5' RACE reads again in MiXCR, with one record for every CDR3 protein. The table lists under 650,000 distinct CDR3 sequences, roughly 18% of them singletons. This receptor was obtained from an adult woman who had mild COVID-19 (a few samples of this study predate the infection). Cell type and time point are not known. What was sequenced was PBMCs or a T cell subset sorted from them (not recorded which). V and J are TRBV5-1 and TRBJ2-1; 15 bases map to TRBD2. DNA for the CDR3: TGCGCCAGCAGCGTGGGACTAGCGGGGGGCGGCTATGAGCAGTTCTTC. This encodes CASSVGLAGGGYEQFF.